The rows below give T cell receptor beta chains drawn from one sample of a study of cytomegalovirus exposure and HLA in healthy donors. Some clones are missing from TCRdb's copy, which holds only in-frame ones; the method was immunoSEQ multiplex PCR. The data show some 290,000 clones, with 88% seen just once and around 0.96% held by the top ten. The sequencing sample was made of PBMCs. The receptors derive from a man aged 25 to 40 in good health and CMV-seronegative. The CDR3 runs from the conserved cysteine through the conserved F or W. Each record gives: clone size, V gene, CDR3 length, J gene, D gene, CDR3 DNA, CDR3 protein. The D gene is left open where the match is weak. Clone sizes are given selectively: once, few, many, or a class where the clone is expanded.

clone size: -; V gene: TRBV18; CDR3 length: 13; J gene: TRBJ1-1; D gene: -; CDR3 DNA: TGTGCCAGCTCACGCGGGGAGAACACTGAAGCTTTCTTT; CDR3 protein: CASSRGENTEAFF
clone size: -; V gene: TRBV7-9; CDR3 length: 14; J gene: TRBJ1-1; D gene: -; CDR3 DNA: TGTGCCAGCAGCTTAGACGGGAAACGTACTGAAGCTTTCTTT; CDR3 protein: CASSLDGKRTEAFF
clone size: -; V gene: TRBV27; CDR3 length: 16; J gene: TRBJ1-6; D gene: TRBD1; CDR3 DNA: TGTGCCAGCAGTTCGCAAGGGGGCCTCAGTAATTCACCCCTCCACTTT; CDR3 protein: CASSSQGGLSNSPLHF
clone size: -; V gene: TRBV10-1; CDR3 length: 13; J gene: TRBJ1-1; D gene: -; CDR3 DNA: TGCGCCAGCAGTGCAACAGGTTACACTGAAGCTTTCTTT; CDR3 protein: CASSATGYTEAFF
clone size: few; V gene: TRBV7-7; CDR3 length: 13; J gene: TRBJ1-6; D gene: -; CDR3 DNA: TGTGCCAGCAGCTTAGGAGGGAGTTCACCCCTCCACTTT; CDR3 protein: CASSLGGSSPLHF
clone size: -; V gene: TRBV18; CDR3 length: 16; J gene: TRBJ1-5; D gene: TRBD1; CDR3 DNA: TGTGCCAGCTCACAAACAGGGGCTAATAGCAATCAGCCCCAGCATTTT; CDR3 protein: CASSQTGANSNQPQHF
clone size: -; V gene: TRBV6-5; CDR3 length: 14; J gene: TRBJ2-2; D gene: -; CDR3 DNA: TGTGCCAGCCTGAAGGACAGACGGACCGGGGAGCTGTTTTTT; CDR3 protein: CASLKDRRTGELFF
clone size: -; V gene: TRBV6-5; CDR3 length: 14; J gene: TRBJ2-5; D gene: TRBD1; CDR3 DNA: TGTGCCAGCAGACAGTCCGGGACAGGGGAGACCCAGTACTTC; CDR3 protein: CASRQSGTGETQYF
clone size: once; V gene: TRBV25-1; CDR3 length: 11; J gene: TRBJ1-2; D gene: -; CDR3 DNA: TGTGCCACCGGACAGAGCTATGGCTACACCTTC; CDR3 protein: CATGQSYGYTF
clone size: -; V gene: TRBV7-2; CDR3 length: 18; J gene: TRBJ2-6; D gene: TRBD2; CDR3 DNA: TGTGCCAGCAGCTTAGAGGGAGCGGGGGGCCGTGGGGCCAACGTCCTGACTTTC; CDR3 protein: CASSLEGAGGRGANVLTF
clone size: -; V gene: TRBV27; CDR3 length: 19; J gene: TRBJ2-7; D gene: TRBD2; CDR3 DNA: TGTGCCAGCAGTTTATCTATTCCGGGACTAGTAGATAGCTCCTACGAGCAGTACTTC; CDR3 protein: CASSLSIPGLVDSSYEQYF
clone size: -; V gene: TRBV7-7; CDR3 length: 13; J gene: TRBJ2-5; D gene: TRBD2; CDR3 DNA: TGTGCCAGCAGCTTCGGACTAGCGGAGACCCAGTACTTC; CDR3 protein: CASSFGLAETQYF
clone size: -; V gene: TRBV29-1; CDR3 length: 14; J gene: TRBJ2-1; D gene: TRBD1; CDR3 DNA: TGCAGCGTTGAAAGGGACAGGGGCCGAGGGGAGCAGTTCTTC; CDR3 protein: CSVERDRGRGEQFF
clone size: -; V gene: TRBV15; CDR3 length: 16; J gene: TRBJ1-1; D gene: -; CDR3 DNA: TGTGCCACCAGCAGAGATAGCGCGCGCCGCGCGGCTGAAGCTTTCTTT; CDR3 protein: CATSRDSARRAAEAFF
clone size: -; V gene: TRBV30; CDR3 length: 13; J gene: TRBJ2-1; D gene: -; CDR3 DNA: TGTGCCTGGAGTTCCCCACGGTACAATGAGCAGTTCTTC; CDR3 protein: CAWSSPRYNEQFF
clone size: -; V gene: TRBV2; CDR3 length: 15; J gene: TRBJ2-7; D gene: -; CDR3 DNA: TGTGCCAGCAGTAGGGTAGTAGCGACGTCCTACGAGCAGTACTTC; CDR3 protein: CASSRVVATSYEQYF
clone size: -; V gene: TRBV6-5; CDR3 length: 15; J gene: TRBJ2-7; D gene: TRBD2; CDR3 DNA: TGTGCCAGCAGTCCCGGGGCGGGGGGATCCTACGAGCAGTACTTC; CDR3 protein: CASSPGAGGSYEQYF
clone size: -; V gene: TRBV6-1; CDR3 length: 15; J gene: TRBJ1-1; D gene: TRBD1; CDR3 DNA: TGTGCCAGCATCCCGGGTTGGACAGGGTGGACTGAAGCTTTCTTT; CDR3 protein: CASIPGWTGWTEAFF
clone size: -; V gene: TRBV6-1; CDR3 length: 14; J gene: TRBJ1-2; D gene: -; CDR3 DNA: TGTGCCAGCAGTGACCCGGACAGAAGCCATGGCTACACCTTC; CDR3 protein: CASSDPDRSHGYTF
clone size: -; V gene: TRBV5-4; CDR3 length: 15; J gene: TRBJ2-6; D gene: -; CDR3 DNA: TGTGCCAGCAGCTCGCAATCTAGGACATTAGCCGTCCTGACTTTC; CDR3 protein: CASSSQSRTLAVLTF
clone size: -; V gene: TRBV7-2; CDR3 length: 14; J gene: TRBJ2-7; D gene: -; CDR3 DNA: TGTGCCAGCAGCCCCCCGACAAATCCCTACGAGCAGTACTTC; CDR3 protein: CASSPPTNPYEQYF
clone size: -; V gene: TRBV7-2; CDR3 length: 14; J gene: TRBJ2-7; D gene: -; CDR3 DNA: TGTGCCAGCAGCTCGGGGGGACAGGTCTACGAGCAGTACTTC; CDR3 protein: CASSSGGQVYEQYF
clone size: once; V gene: TRBV4-2; CDR3 length: 15; J gene: TRBJ1-1; D gene: -; CDR3 DNA: TGTGCCAGCAGCACGAAATCGAAAAAGGGGACTGAAGCTTTCTTT; CDR3 protein: CASSTKSKKGTEAFF
clone size: -; V gene: TRBV7-9; CDR3 length: 13; J gene: TRBJ1-2; D gene: -; CDR3 DNA: TGTGCCAGCAGCGGCGGCCGGGGATCTGGCTACACCTTC; CDR3 protein: CASSGGRGSGYTF
clone size: -; V gene: TRBV7-9; CDR3 length: 16; J gene: TRBJ1-2; D gene: TRBD1; CDR3 DNA: TGTGCCAGCAGCTTAGCTTACACAGGGGGCGGCGGAGGCTACACCTTC; CDR3 protein: CASSLAYTGGGGGYTF
clone size: -; V gene: TRBV6-5; CDR3 length: 14; J gene: TRBJ1-2; D gene: -; CDR3 DNA: TGTGCCAGCAGGGGGGCTGATGGGAGCTATGGCTACACCTTC; CDR3 protein: CASRGADGSYGYTF
clone size: -; V gene: TRBV4-3; CDR3 length: 17; J gene: TRBJ1-3; D gene: -; CDR3 DNA: TGCGCCAGCAGCCAAGATAGCGACAGGAGCTCTGGAAACACCATATATTTT; CDR3 protein: CASSQDSDRSSGNTIYF
clone size: few; V gene: TRBV2; CDR3 length: 15; J gene: TRBJ2-7; D gene: TRBD2; CDR3 DNA: TGTGCCAGCAGTGGGCCGACTAGCGGAACCGACGAGCAGTACTTC; CDR3 protein: CASSGPTSGTDEQYF
clone size: -; V gene: TRBV4-1; CDR3 length: 15; J gene: TRBJ2-1; D gene: -; CDR3 DNA: TGCGCCAGCAGCCTAGGGGAAGGGAAATTCAATGAGCAGTTCTTC; CDR3 protein: CASSLGEGKFNEQFF